This TCR beta chain came from a study of blood T cell repertoires in COVID-19. On the study more broadly: COVID-19 samples from acute and convalescent phases originated in the United States, Italy and Spain. From T cells, B-cell-depleted T cells, or PBMCs came the material, which was cDNA or gDNA.

This clone has just one count. Methods used by the authors: Using reference gene primer amplification, nucleated cell counts were estimated. This table comes from immunoSEQ multiplex PCR, and its TCRdb copy is limited to in-frame clones, with some not included. V and J calls and clone size come straight from that table; D and trimming were deduced from the DNA. This sample has over 130,000 clones, with just over 85% found just once. The CDR3 spans 14 residues. CDR1 and CDR2 from the germline V gene are SEHNR and FQNEAQ (reference sequence). V was cut by 1 base and J by 2 bases, with 6 bases left in between.

This sequence joins TRBV7-9 and TRBJ2-1; possible D gene TRBD2, 5 bases. The source is a man in his 70s with acute or convalescent COVID-19. The sample consisted of peripheral blood. In nucleotides, the CDR3 is TGTGCCAGCAGCTTAGGACTACCCTACAATGAGCAGTTCTTC. Protein sequence: CASSLGLPYNEQFF.